This T cell receptor beta chain was recovered during a study of cytomegalovirus exposure and HLA in healthy donors (dated by TCRdb to about 2017). About the study as a whole: A later analysis indicated that the roughly 120 validation repertoires were generated on the platform also employed for the 600 to 750 repertoires of the first cohort. The study aimed to test whether cataloging public T cell receptors could reveal signatures of past pathogen exposure. High-throughput TCR immunosequencing, statistical association of individual TCRs with disease status, and machine learning were combined to predict cytomegalovirus infection status. Along with the roughly 670-subject first cohort, a separate validation cohort of over 90 different subjects was used. Points the paper makes about the study in general: It was suggested by the authors that the approach could potentially be generalized to other disease states and immunological phenotypes. Three of the identified cytomegalovirus-associated TCR beta chains were confirmed in vitro to be specific for cytomegalovirus antigens. Of the cluster scores, 85% to 95% were above 0 in a later analysis, which found that TCRs clustered in the first cohort also tended to co-occur in the 120 validation repertoires. Most TCR sequences were seen in very few donors, while some public TCRs were found in many individuals. The validation cohort had no HLA typing available for a later analysis, so co-occurrence within that cohort was assessed over all 130 or so repertoires. The classifier was reported to diagnose cytomegalovirus status with high specificity and sensitivity in both the original cohort and the validation cohort. The study gave a list of 150 to 200 TCR beta chains associated with cytomegalovirus.

Receptor libraries were prepared by the immunoSEQ multiplex PCR assay. Concerning the study's data processing: To diagnose cytomegalovirus status from the catalog of TCR beta chain sequences, a statistical classification framework was built. TCRdb took over this immuneACCESS table, retaining in-frame rearrangements with V and J assigned. Such tables are incomplete; in checked studies, under half of the missing clones stem from an unresolved V gene, and the remainder is unexplained. The V and J calls and the clone size are those of that table, but D and trimming were determined from the DNA. In all, the sample holds some 41,000 clones, and 93% of those were seen once. More than 2% of the sample goes to the ten largest clones. Separate from the approximately 670-subject first cohort, the validation cohort of more than 90 subjects was the group to which the donors belonged. The table lists this clone with a count of one. This clone's antigen is unknown. Within one base of it there is no much larger clone, and no base qualities were kept.

From the cysteine through the phenylalanine, the CDR3 covers 15 amino acids. Only CDR3 DNA is held: 45 bases, read in frame from base 1. V and J are trimmed by 5 bases and 5 bases, and the gene matches miss 6 bases of the junction. Reading the germline V gene (reference sequence) gives CDR1 SEHNR and CDR2 FQNEAQ. Specimen: PBMCs. The rearranged chain carries TRBV7-9 and TRBJ2-1; 10 bases in the middle match TRBD2. The clonotype comes from a woman aged 18-29 years in good health and CMV-seronegative. The CDR3 reads as follows: CASSAGGLANNEQFF. The nucleotides read TGTGCCAGCAGCGCAGGGGGACTAGCGAACAATGAGCAGTTCTTC.